The present TCR beta chain was sequenced within a study of beta chain features in type 1 diabetes. Study-wide results and caveats: VDJ junctions sequenced from type 1 diabetes patients showed fewer insertions and more deletions.

Expressed TCRB transcripts were sequenced after all isolated RNA was converted to cDNA. TCRdb keeps only in-frame clones here, not all; method: immunoSEQ multiplex PCR. The table includes some 63,000 clones, around three fifths detected once. Notes on this clone: The target antigen is unknown.

The CDR3 covers 14 residues. The V gene end was trimmed by 3 bases and the J gene end by 4 bases; junction bases not matched to a gene: 9. Looked up from germline, CDR1 is GTSNPN and CDR2 is SVGIG (reference sequence). The clonotype was recovered from a young woman in good health. Sequenced sample: Tregs from blood. The V gene is TRBV30, the J gene TRBJ2-7, with 7 positions matching TRBD1. CDR3 in DNA: TGTGCCTGGAGACCCGGGACAGCACGATACGAGCAGTACTTC. This encodes CAWRPGTARYEQYF.